This T cell receptor beta chain was profiled in a study of sequential checkpoint blockade in melanoma. Study-level information: First-line arms were nivolumab then ipilimumab, or the reverse, randomized 1:1.

Repertoires were generated with immunoSEQ multiplex PCR, while TCRdb's copy carries only in-frame clones and drops some. The top ten hold over 9% of the sample, which has 21,000 or so clones, 70% to 90% seen once. Treatment meaning: randomized to nivolumab then ipilimumab (arm A) or the reverse (arm B). None of the patients previously received DNA-damaging chemotherapy. Sorted cells were live CD3+CD8+, lacking CD19 and CD56, from PBMCs. V lost 2 bases, J lost 6 bases, and 16 bases lay in between. Germline V gene lookup returns CDR1 MNHEY and CDR2 SMNVEV (reference sequence). The CDR3 runs 15 residues.

The rearrangement joins TRBV27 to TRBJ1-2, with D unresolved. Sequencing used CD8+ T cells sorted from blood (inferred from file names), obtained from a patient given nivolumab and ipilimumab in sequence. This TCR was recovered from a human donor with melanoma. CDR3 sequence: CASSLGYGESNGYTF. The CDR3 DNA reads TGTGCCAGCAGTTTAGGTTACGGGGAAAGCAATGGCTACACCTTC.